This T cell receptor (beta chain) was sequenced during a study of technical replicates of blood from a handful of donors. Germline V gene sequence: CDR1 SNHLY, CDR2 FYNNEI. This CDR3 has 15 amino acids. V was pared by 4 bases and J by 6 bases, with 8 bases of the junction left unmatched. The protocol was immunoSEQ multiplex PCR, while the TCRdb copy is restricted to in-frame clones and leaves out a portion. This repertoire shows approximately 70,000 clones, more than 90% found once; its top ten account for roughly 0.36%. The clonotype comes from a human donor in good health. This sequence joins TRBV2 and TRBJ1-5; TRBD1 aligns across 8 bases. The source material was T cells isolated from PBMCs. The CDR3 sequence: CASSGTGSGLQPQHF. In DNA, the CDR3 is TGTGCCAGCAGTGGGACAGGGTCGGGCCTTCAGCCCCAGCATTTT.